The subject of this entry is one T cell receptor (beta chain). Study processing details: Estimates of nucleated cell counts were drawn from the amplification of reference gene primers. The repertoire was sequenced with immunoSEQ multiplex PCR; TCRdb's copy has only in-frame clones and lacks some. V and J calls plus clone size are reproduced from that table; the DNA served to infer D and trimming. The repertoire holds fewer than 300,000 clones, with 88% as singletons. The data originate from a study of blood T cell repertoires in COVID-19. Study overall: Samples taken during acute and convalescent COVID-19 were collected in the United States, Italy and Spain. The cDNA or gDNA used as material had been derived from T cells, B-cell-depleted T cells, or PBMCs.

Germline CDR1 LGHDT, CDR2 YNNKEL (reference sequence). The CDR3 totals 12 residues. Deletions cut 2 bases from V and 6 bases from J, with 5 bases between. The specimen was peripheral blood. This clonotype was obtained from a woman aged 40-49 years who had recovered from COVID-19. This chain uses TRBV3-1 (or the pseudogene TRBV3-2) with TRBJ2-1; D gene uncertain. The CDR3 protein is CASSQTGNEQFF. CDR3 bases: TGTGCCAGCAGCCAAACTGGCAATGAGCAGTTCTTC.